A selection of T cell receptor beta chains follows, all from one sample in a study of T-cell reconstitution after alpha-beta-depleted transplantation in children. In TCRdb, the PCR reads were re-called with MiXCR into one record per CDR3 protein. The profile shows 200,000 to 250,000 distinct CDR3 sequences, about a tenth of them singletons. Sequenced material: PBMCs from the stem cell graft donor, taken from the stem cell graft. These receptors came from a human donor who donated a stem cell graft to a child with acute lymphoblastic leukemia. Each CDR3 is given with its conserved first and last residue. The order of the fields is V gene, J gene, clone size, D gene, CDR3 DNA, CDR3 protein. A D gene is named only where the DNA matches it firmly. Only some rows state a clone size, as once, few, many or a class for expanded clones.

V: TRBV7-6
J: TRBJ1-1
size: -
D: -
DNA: TGTGCCAGCAGCTTAGTTAGCCGAAACATGAACACTGAAGCTTTCTTT
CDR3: CASSLVSRNMNTEAFF

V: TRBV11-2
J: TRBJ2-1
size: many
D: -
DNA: TGTGCCAGCAGCAATAGGGACTCCCTCAATGAGCAGTTCTTC
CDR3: CASSNRDSLNEQFF

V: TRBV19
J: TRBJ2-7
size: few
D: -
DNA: TGTGCCAGTAGTATGTCTGGACGGCACGGGGAGCAGTACTTC
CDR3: CASSMSGRHGEQYF

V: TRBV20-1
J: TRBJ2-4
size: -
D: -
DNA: TGCAGTGCCGGTCAATCGGGGGGCCGTAGCAACATTCAGTACTTC
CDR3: CSAGQSGGRSNIQYF

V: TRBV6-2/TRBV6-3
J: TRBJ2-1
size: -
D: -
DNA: TGTGCCACCCGGGACACCCTGGGGGAGCAGTTCTTC
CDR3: CATRDTLGEQFF

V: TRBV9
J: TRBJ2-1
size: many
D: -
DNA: TGTGCCAGCAGCGTAGGCAGAAGCTCCTACAATGAGCAGTTCTTC
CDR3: CASSVGRSSYNEQFF

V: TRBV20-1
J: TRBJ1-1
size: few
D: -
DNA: TGCAGTGCCCCCGGGCAGGGCTGGGGGAACACTGAAGCTTTCTTT
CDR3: CSAPGQGWGNTEAFF

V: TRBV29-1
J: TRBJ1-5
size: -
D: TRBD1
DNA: TGCAGCGTCGGGGACAGAATCAATCAGCCCCAGCATTTT
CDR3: CSVGDRINQPQHF

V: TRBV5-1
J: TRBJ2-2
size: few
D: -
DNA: TGCGCCAGCAGCTTGGAGTTTCAGCTGTTTTTT
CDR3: CASSLEFQLFF

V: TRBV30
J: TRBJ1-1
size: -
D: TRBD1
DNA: TGTGCCTGGAAACGAACACAGGGGAAGGCTGAAGCTTTCTTT
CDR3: CAWKRTQGKAEAFF

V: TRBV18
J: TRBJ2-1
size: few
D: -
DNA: TGTGCCAGCTCACCAGACCTTCAAGAGTACAATGAGCAGTTCTTC
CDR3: CASSPDLQEYNEQFF

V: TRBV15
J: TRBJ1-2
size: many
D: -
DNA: TGTGCCACCAGCAGAGACCCCGGCTATGGCTACACCTTC
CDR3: CATSRDPGYGYTF

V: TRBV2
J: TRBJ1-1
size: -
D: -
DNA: TGTGCCAGCAGTGAATCTTGGGTCGTTAACACTGAAGCTTTCTTT
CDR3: CASSESWVVNTEAFF

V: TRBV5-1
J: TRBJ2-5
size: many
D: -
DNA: TGCGCCAGCAGCAACCCCACTAGCGAGACCCAGTACTTC
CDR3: CASSNPTSETQYF

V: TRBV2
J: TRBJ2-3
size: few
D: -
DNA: TGTGCCAGCAGGTCGGGGTTGGGCGCAGATACGCAGTATTTT
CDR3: CASRSGLGADTQYF

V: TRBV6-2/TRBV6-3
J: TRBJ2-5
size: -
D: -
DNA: TGTGCCAGCAGTTACTCGAGTCGACAAGAGACCCAGTACTTC
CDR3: CASSYSSRQETQYF

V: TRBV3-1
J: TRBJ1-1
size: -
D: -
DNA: TGTGCCACCGACCGGGGATTCTTT
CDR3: CATDRGFF

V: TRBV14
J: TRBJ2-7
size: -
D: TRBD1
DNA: TGTGCCAGCAGCCAACTGGACAGGGGCTACGAGCAGTACTTC
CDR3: CASSQLDRGYEQYF

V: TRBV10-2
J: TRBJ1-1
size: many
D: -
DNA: TGCGCCAGCAGTACGGGGGGAATCACTGAAGCTTTCTTT
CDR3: CASSTGGITEAFF

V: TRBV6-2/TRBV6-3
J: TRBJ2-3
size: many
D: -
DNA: TGTGCCAGCAGTAACCAAGACCCGCAAGATACGCAGTATTTT
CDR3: CASSNQDPQDTQYF

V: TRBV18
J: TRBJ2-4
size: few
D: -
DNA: TGTGCCAGCTCACCACAGGAGGGTGGGGACATTCAGTACTTC
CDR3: CASSPQEGGDIQYF

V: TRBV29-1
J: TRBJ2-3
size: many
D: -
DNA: TGCAGCGTTGCAGCGGAGAGCACAGATACGCAGTATTTT
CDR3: CSVAAESTDTQYF

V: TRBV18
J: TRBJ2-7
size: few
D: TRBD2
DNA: TGTGCCAGCTCATCACCGGCAGGGACTAGCGGCTACGAGCAGTACTTC
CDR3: CASSSPAGTSGYEQYF

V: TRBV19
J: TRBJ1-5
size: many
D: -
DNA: TGTGCCAGTAGTATTATCCGGATTATGGGCAATCAGCCCCAGCATTTT
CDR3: CASSIIRIMGNQPQHF

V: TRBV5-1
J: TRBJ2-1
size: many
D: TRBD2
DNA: TGCGCCAGCAGCCGGGTAGCTGCGGGGGTCAACACGGGGCTAGATGAGCAGTTCTTC
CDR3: CASSRVAAGVNTGLDEQFF

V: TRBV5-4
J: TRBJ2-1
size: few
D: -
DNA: TGTGCCAGCACCCTGGGGCGGGGGCAATACAATGAGCAGTTCTTC
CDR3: CASTLGRGQYNEQFF

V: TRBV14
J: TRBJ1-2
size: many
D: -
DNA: TGTGCCAGCAGCCAAGGTGACTACTATGGCTACACCTTC
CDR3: CASSQGDYYGYTF

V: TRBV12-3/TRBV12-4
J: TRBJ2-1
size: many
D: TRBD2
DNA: TGTGCCAGCAAAGGGTATTCGGAGCTAGCGGGGAATAGCAATGAGCAGTTCTTC
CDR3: CASKGYSELAGNSNEQFF

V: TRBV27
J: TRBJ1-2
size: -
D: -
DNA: TGTGCCAGCAGTTTATACCCGACAGGTGATCGCTATGGCTACACCTTC
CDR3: CASSLYPTGDRYGYTF

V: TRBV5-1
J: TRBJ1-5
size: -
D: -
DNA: TGCGCCAGCAGCTTGGACTTTTCCCCGTATCAGCCCCAGCATTTT
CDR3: CASSLDFSPYQPQHF

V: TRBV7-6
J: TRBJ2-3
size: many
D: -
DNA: TGTGCCAGCAGCTTGATTTCAGATACGCAGTATTTT
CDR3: CASSLISDTQYF

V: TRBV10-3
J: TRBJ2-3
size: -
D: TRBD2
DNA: TGTGCCATCAGCGTCCCACCCGGGACTAGCGGGGGTCCAGGGGGACAGTATTTT
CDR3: CAISVPPGTSGGPGGQYF

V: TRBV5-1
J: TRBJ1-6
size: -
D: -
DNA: TGCGCCAGCAGCTTTAATCCGACAGGTCCTTACTCAAGCTCCTATAATTCACCCCTCCACTTT
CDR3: CASSFNPTGPYSSSYNSPLHF

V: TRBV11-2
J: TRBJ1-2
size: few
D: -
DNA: TGTGCCAGCAGCCAAGGCGGGCTCTATGGCTACACCTTC
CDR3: CASSQGGLYGYTF

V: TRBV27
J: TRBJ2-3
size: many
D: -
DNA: TGTGCCAGCAGTGCGGACAGTTACAGCACAGATACGCAGTATTTT
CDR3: CASSADSYSTDTQYF

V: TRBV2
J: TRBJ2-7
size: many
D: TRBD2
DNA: TGTGCCAGCAGTAAACAAGCGGGGGGGCTCGACGAGCAGTACTTC
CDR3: CASSKQAGGLDEQYF

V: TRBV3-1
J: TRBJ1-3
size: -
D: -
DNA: TGTGCCAGCAGCCAAGATGACGGGAGCTCTGGAAACACCATATATTTT
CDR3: CASSQDDGSSGNTIYF

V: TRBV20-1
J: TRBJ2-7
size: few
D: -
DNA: TGCAGTGCTAGCCCCACAGGTACCTACGAGCAGTACTTC
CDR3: CSASPTGTYEQYF

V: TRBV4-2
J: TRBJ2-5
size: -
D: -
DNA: TGTGCCAGCAGCCAAGATGGGGGCGGACCCCAAGAGACCCAGTACTTC
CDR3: CASSQDGGGPQETQYF

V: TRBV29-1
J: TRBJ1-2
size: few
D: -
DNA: TGCAGCGTTGAAGTGCTCGACAACTATGGCTACACCTTC
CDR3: CSVEVLDNYGYTF

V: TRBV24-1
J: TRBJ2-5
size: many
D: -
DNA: TGTGCCACCAGTGATGGGGCTCAAGAGACCCAGTACTTC
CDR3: CATSDGAQETQYF

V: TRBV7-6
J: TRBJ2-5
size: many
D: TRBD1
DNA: TGTGCCAGCAGCTTATGGCCCGACAGGGTGGGAGAGACCCAGTACTTC
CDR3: CASSLWPDRVGETQYF

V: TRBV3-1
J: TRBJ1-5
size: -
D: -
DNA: TGTGCCAGCAGCCAAGACGCCAGGGCAATTCAGCCCCAGCATTTT
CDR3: CASSQDARAIQPQHF

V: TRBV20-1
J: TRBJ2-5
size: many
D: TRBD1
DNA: TGCAGTGCTAGAGATCCAGGGACAGGGACGGAGGGGACCCAGTACTTC
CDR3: CSARDPGTGTEGTQYF

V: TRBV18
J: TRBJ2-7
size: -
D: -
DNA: TGTGCCAGCTCAAAAAAAGACAGGAGCTCCTACGAGCAGTACTTC
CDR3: CASSKKDRSSYEQYF

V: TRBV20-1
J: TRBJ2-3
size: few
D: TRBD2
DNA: TGCAGTGCTAGAGTCCCCGGGGGGGCAATACAGAGGAGCACAGATACGCAGTATTTT
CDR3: CSARVPGGAIQRSTDTQYF

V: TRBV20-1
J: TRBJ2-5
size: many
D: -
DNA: TGCAGTGCTAGAGATGCGGGAGGACAGGACCAAGAGACCCAGTACTTC
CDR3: CSARDAGGQDQETQYF

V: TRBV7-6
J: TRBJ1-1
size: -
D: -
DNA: TGTGCCATCAGTTACAACCCGAACACTGAAGCTTTCTTT
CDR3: CAISYNPNTEAFF

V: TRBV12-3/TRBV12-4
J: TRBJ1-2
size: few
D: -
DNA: TGTGCCAGCAGTTTAATAGGCCGGCATCCTTATGGCTACACCTTC
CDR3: CASSLIGRHPYGYTF

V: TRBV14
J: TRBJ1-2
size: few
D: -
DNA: TGTGCCAGCAGCCAAGATCTGGGTTCTAACTATGGCTACACCTTC
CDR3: CASSQDLGSNYGYTF